Presented here are 6 T cell receptor beta chains from one specimen sequenced in a study of control samples from healthy donors and cancer patients. The protocol was immunoSEQ multiplex PCR, while the TCRdb copy is restricted to in-frame clones and leaves out a portion. The repertoire holds fewer than 25,000 clones, with approximately 80% as singletons. What was sequenced was PBMCs. Receptors were obtained from a man between 60 and 75 years old with head and neck cancer.

V usage is TRBV20-1 and J usage is TRBJ2-3; 10 bases match TRBD2. The V segment lost 3 bases and the J segment 1 base; nucleotides outside the gene matches: 1. Germline CDR1 reads DFQATT; CDR2 reads SNEGSKA (reference sequence). This CDR3 is built from 14 residues. CDR3 in DNA: TGCAGTGCTAGTGGACTAGCGGGCACAGATACGCAGTATTTT. Its protein product is CSASGLAGTDTQYF.

The chain joins TRBV5-1 to TRBJ2-1, with 15 bases aligning to TRBD2. Trimming removed 5 bases from V and 7 bases from J; junction bases left unmatched: 13. The CDR3 contains 18 residues. Germline CDR1 SGHRS, CDR2 YFSETQ. As DNA, the CDR3 is TGCGCCAGCAGTCTTAGGACTAGCGGGAGGGCGATGGGAAATGAGCAGTTCTTC. This gives the protein CASSLRTSGRAMGNEQFF.

The chain combines TRBV11-3 with TRBJ1-1; D gene ambiguous. The CDR3 runs to 13 residues. Trimming took 5 bases from V and 4 from J, leaving 11 bases between them. Germline V gene sequence: CDR1 SGHNT, CDR2 YENEEA. CDR3 in DNA: TGTGCCAGCAGCCTGGAACGGAGCACTGAAGCTTTCTTT. This codes for CASSLERSTEAFF.

This chain links TRBV3-1 (or the pseudogene TRBV3-2) with TRBJ2-2; D may be TRBD1 or TRBD2 (6 bases each). The V gene lost 4 bases and the J gene lost 7 bases, with 13 bases spanning the gap. Per the germline V gene, CDR1 is LGHDT and CDR2 is YNNKEL (reference sequence). The CDR3 sequence is 14 residues long. CDR3 DNA: TGTGCCAGCAGCCCCCGGGGGCTGAACGGGGAGCTGTTTTTT. This encodes CASSPRGLNGELFF.

This clone was recorded only once. This sequence joins TRBV6-1 and TRBJ1-6; D unresolved. Germline values: CDR1 MNHNS, CDR2 SASEGT. With 2 bases removed from V and 4 bases from J, the gap between germline ends came to 6 bases. This CDR3 spans 14 amino acids. The CDR3 DNA reads as TGTGCCAGCAGTGAAAGCCGATATAATTCACCCCTCCACTTT. The encoded protein is CASSESRYNSPLHF.

The CDR3 loop reads CASSQGQPNSPLHF. The CDR3 DNA sequence: TGTGCCAGCAGCCAGGGACAGCCTAATTCACCCCTCCACTTT. The rearrangement links TRBV14 to TRBJ1-6; 7 bases are a match to TRBD1. Germline loops: CDR1 SGHDN, CDR2 FVKESK. The CDR3 spans 14 residues. The trim removed 3 bases at V and 6 bases at J, leaving 2 bases unmatched.